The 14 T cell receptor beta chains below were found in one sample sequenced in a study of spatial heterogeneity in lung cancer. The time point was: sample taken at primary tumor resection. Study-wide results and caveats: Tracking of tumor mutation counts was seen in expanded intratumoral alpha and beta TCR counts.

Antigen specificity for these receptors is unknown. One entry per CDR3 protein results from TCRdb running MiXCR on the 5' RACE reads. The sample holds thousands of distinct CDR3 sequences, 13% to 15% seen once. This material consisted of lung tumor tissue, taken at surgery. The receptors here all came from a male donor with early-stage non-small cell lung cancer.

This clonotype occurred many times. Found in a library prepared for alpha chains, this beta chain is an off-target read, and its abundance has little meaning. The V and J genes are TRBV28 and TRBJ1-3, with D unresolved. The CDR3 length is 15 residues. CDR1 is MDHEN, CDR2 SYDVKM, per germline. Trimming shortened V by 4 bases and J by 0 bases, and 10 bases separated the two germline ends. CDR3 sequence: CASSYQGGSGNTIYF. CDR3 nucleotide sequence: TGTGCCAGCAGTTACCAAGGCGGCTCTGGAAACACCATATATTTT. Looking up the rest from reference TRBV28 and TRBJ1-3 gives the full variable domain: DVKVTQSSRYLVKRTGEKVFLECVQDMDHENMFWYRQDPGLGLRLIYFSYDVKMKEKGDIPEGYSVSREKKERFSLILESASTNQTSMYLCASSYQGGSGNTIYFGEGSWLTVV.

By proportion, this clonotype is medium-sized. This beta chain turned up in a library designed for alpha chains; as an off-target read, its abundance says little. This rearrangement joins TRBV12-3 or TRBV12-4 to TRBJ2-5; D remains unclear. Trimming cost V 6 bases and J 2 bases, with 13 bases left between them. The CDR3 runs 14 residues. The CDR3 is CASSSRVLQETQYF. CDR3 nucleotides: TGTGCCAGCAGCTCTAGGGTCTTGCAAGAGACCCAGTACTTC.

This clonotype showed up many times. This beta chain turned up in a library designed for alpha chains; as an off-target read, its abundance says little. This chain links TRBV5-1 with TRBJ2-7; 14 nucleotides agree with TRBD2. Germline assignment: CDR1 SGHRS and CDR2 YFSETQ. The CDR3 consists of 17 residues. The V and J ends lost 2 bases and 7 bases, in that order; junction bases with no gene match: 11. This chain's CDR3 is CASSFGNTGLAGGEQYF. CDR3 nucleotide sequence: TGCGCCAGCAGCTTCGGAAATACCGGACTAGCGGGAGGAGAGCAGTACTTC.

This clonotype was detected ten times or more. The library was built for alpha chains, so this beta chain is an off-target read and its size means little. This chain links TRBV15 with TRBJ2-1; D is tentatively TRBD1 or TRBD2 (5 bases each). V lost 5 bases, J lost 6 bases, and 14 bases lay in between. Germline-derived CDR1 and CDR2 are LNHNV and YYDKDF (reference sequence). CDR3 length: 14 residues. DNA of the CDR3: TGTGCCACCAGCCCCGTCGGGGACGCCAATGAGCAGTTCTTC. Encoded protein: CATSPVGDANEQFF.

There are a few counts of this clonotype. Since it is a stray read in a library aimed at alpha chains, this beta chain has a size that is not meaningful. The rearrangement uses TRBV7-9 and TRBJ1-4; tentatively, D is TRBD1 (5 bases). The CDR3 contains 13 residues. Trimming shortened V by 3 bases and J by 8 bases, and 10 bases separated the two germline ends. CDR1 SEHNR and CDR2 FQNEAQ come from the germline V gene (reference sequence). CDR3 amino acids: CASSLTEIEKLFF. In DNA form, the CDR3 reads TGTGCCAGCAGCTTGACAGAAATAGAAAAACTGTTTTTT. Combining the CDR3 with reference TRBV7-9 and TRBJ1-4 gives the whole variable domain DTGVSQNPRHKITKRGQNVTFRCDPISEHNRLYWYRQTLGQGPEFLTYFQNEAQLEKSRLLSDRFSAERPKGSFSTLEIQRTEQGDSAMYLCASSLTEIEKLFFGSGTQLSVL.

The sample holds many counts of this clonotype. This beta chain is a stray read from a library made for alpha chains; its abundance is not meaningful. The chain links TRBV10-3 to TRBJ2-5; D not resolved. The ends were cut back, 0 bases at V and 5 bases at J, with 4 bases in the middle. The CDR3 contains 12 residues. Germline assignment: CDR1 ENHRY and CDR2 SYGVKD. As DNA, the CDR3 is TGTGCCATCAGTGAGTCGATGGAGACCCAGTACTTC. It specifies CAISESMETQYF.

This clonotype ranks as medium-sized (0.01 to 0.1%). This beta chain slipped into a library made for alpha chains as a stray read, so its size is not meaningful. CDR3 nucleotide sequence: TGTGCCAGCAGTTTAGGGGAAGGGGGGATCTATGGCTACACCTTC. Amino acids: CASSLGEGGIYGYTF. The rearrangement links TRBV27 to TRBJ1-2; D is perhaps TRBD1 (6 bases). Deletions cut 2 bases from V and 4 bases from J, with 14 bases between. This CDR3 has 15 amino acids. The germline CDR1 and CDR2 sequences are MNHEY and SMNVEV (reference sequence).

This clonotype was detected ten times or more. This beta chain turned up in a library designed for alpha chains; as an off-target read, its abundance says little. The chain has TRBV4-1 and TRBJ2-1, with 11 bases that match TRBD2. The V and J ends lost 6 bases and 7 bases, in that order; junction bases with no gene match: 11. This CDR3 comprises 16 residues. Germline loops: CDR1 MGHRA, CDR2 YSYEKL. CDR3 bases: TGCGCCAGCAGGGGGCAAGGTAGCGGGAGGGTTAATGAGCAGTTCTTC. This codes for CASRGQGSGRVNEQFF.

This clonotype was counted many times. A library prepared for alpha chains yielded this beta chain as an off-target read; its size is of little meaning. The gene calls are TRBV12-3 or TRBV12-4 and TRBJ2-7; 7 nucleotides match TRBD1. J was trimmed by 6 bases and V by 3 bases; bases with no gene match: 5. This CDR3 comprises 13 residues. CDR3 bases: TGTGCCAGCAGTTTGCCCAGGGGGTCCGAGCAGTACTTC. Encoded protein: CASSLPRGSEQYF.

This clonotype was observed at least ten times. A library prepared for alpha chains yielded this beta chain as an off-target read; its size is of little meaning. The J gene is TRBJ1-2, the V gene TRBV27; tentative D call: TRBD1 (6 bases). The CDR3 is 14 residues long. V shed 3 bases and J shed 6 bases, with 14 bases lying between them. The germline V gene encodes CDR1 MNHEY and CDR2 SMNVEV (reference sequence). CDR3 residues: CASSFAGGRDGYTF. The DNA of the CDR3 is TGTGCCAGCAGTTTCGCTGGGGGGCGGGATGGCTACACCTTC.

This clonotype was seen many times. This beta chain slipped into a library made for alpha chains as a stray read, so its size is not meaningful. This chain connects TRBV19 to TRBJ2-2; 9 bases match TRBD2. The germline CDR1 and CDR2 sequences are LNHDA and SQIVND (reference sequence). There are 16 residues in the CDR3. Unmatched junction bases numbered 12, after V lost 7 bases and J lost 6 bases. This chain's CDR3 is CASKVVAGVNPGELFF. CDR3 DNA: TGTGCCAGTAAGGTGGTAGCGGGAGTAAATCCCGGGGAGCTGTTTTTT.

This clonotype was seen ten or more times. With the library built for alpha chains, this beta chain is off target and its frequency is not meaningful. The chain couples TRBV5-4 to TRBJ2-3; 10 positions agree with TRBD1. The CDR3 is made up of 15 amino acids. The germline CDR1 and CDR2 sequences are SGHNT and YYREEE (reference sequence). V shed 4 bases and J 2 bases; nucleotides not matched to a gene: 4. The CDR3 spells CASSSGQGVTDTQYF. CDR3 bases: TGTGCCAGCAGCAGCGGACAGGGGGTCACAGATACGCAGTATTTT.

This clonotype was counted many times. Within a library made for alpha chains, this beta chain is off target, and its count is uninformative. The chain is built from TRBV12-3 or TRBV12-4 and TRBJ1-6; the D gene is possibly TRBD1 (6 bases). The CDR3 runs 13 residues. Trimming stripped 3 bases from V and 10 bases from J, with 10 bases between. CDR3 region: CASSLNRVSPLHF. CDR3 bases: TGTGCCAGCAGTTTGAACAGGGTGTCACCCCTCCACTTT.

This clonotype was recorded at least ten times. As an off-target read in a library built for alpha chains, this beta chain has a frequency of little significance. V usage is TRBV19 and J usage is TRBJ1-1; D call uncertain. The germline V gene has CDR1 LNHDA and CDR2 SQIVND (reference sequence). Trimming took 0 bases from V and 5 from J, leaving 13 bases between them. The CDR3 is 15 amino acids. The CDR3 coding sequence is TGTGCCAGTAGTATAGATCTTGGGTCCGGAACTGAAGCTTTCTTT. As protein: CASSIDLGSGTEAFF.